The source of this T cell receptor beta chain is a study of shared clonotypes between healthy human individuals. There were no recent acute infections or vaccinations among the donors, who were healthy HIV-negative adults. Whole-study results and caveats: What naive subsets generally showed was a larger estimated richness than memory subsets showed.

Trimming stripped 6 bases from V and 9 bases from J, with 15 bases between. CDR1 SNHLY and CDR2 FYNNEI come from the germline V gene. This CDR3 is 14 amino acids long. TCRdb keeps only in-frame clones here, not all; method: immunoSEQ multiplex PCR. The data contain about 2 million clones, roughly 94% of them singletons. This clone appeared a single time. As yet, its antigen is unknown. The source is a young man in good health. Sample: naive CD4+ T cells sorted from blood. Subset denoted: CD45RA+ positively selected. This chain uses TRBV2 with TRBJ1-6; tentative D call: TRBD1 (5 bases). CDR3 in amino acids: CASRARGAPSPLHF. The CDR3 coding sequence is TGTGCCAGCAGAGCCAGAGGGGCACCTTCACCCCTCCACTTT.